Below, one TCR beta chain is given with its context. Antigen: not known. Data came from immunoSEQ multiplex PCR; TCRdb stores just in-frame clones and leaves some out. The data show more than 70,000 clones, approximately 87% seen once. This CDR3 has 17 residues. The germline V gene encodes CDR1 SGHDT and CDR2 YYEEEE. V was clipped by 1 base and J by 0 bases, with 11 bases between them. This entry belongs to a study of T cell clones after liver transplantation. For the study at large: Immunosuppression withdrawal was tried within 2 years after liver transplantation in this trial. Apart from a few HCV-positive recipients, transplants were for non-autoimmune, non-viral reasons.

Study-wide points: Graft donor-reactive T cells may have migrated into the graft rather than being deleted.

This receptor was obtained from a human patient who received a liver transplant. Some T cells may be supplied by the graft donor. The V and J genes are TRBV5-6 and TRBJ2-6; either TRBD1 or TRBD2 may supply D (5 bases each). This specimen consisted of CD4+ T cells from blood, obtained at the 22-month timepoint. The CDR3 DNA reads TGTGCCAGCAGCTTGAGTTGGGGGAACTCTGGGGCCAACGTCCTGACTTTC. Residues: CASSLSWGNSGANVLTF.